This T cell receptor (beta chain) comes out of a study of blood T cell repertoires in COVID-19. About the research overall: Samples taken during acute and convalescent COVID-19 were collected in the United States, Italy and Spain. The analysed material was cDNA or gDNA that came from T cells, B-cell-depleted T cells, or PBMCs.

In the study's own analysis: Nucleated cell number was recorded as an estimate derived from reference gene primer amplification. The assay was immunoSEQ multiplex PCR, and TCRdb's table has in-frame clones only and misses some. V, J and clone size derive from that table, while D and trimming were established from the DNA sequence. The sample comprises tens of thousands of clones, roughly 91% of which are singletons, and around 29% rests with the top ten. Germline V gene sequence: CDR1 LGHNA, CDR2 YSLEER. Germline trimming cut 0 bases from V and 4 bases from J; bases unmatched to any gene: 6. The CDR3 covers 15 residues.

V is TRBV4-3 and J is TRBJ2-7, with TRBD1 identical over 7 bases. Source material: peripheral blood. This clonotype was sampled from a woman of 80 years or more with active or convalescent COVID-19. The CDR3 DNA reads TGCGCCAGCAGCCAAGATTGGAGACAGGGTTACGAGCAGTACTTC. This encodes CASSQDWRQGYEQYF.